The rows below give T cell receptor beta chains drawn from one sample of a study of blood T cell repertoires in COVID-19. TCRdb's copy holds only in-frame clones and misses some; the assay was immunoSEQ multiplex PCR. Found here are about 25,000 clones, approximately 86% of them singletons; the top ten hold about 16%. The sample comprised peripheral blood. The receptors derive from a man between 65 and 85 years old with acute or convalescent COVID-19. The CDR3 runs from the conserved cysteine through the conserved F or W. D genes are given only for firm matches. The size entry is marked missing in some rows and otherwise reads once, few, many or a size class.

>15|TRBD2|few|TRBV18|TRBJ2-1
TGTGCCAGCTCACCGGGACTAGCGGGATTAGATGAGCAGTTCTTC
CASSPGLAGLDEQFF
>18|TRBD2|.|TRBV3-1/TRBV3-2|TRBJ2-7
TGTGCCAGCAGCCGATTTCCGCTGGGGGCGGGAGGGCCTGGGGAGCAGTACTTC
CASSRFPLGAGGPGEQYF
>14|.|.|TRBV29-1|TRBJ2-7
TGCAGCGTGTACGGGACTTCCAGCTCCTACGAGCAGTACTTC
CSVYGTSSSYEQYF
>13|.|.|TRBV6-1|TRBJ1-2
TGTGCCAGCAGTGAAACAGTCAACTATGGCTACACCTTC
CASSETVNYGYTF
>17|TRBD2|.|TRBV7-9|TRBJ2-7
TGTGCCAGCAGCTTAGGGCCGAGACTAGCAGTGTTCAACGAGCAGTACTTC
CASSLGPRLAVFNEQYF
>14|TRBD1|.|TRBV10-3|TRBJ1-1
TGTGCCATCAGTGAGGGACAGGGCAACACTGAAGCTTTCTTT
CAISEGQGNTEAFF
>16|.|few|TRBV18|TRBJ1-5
TGTGCCAGCTCACCCAGTGATCCGAGGGGCAATCAGCCCCAGCATTTT
CASSPSDPRGNQPQHF
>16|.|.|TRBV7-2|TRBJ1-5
TGTGCCAGCAGCTTATTGGGTAGAGCGAGCAATCAGCCCCAGCATTTT
CASSLLGRASNQPQHF
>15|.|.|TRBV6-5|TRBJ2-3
TGTGCCAGCAGAAAACTGATGGGCAGCACAGATACGCAGTATTTT
CASRKLMGSTDTQYF
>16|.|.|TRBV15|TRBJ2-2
TGTGCCACCAGCAGAGTAAGAAGGGGCGACACCGGGGAGCTGTTTTTT
CATSRVRRGDTGELFF